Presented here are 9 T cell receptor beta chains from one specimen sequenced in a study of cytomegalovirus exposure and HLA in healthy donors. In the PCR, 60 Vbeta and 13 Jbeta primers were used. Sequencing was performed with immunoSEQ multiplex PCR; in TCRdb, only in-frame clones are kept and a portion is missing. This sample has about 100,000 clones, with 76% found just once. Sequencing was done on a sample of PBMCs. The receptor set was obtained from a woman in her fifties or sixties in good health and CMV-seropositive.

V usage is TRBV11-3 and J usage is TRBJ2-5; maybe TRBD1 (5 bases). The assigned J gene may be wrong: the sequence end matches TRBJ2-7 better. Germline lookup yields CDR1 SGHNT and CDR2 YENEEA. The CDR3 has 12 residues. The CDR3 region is CASSGQTYEQYF. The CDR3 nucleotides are TGTGCCAGCAGTGGACAAACCTACGAGCAGTACTTC.

The CDR3 region has the DNA TGTGCTAGTGGTTTGGTCGATGAGCAGTTCTTC. Translation gives CASGLVDEQFF. V and J are TRBV12-5 and TRBJ2-1; D is uncertain. The CDR3 consists of 11 residues. The V gene's germline CDR1 is LGHNT and CDR2 FRNRAP. The V and J ends lost 0 bases and 8 bases respectively, with 2 bases between them.

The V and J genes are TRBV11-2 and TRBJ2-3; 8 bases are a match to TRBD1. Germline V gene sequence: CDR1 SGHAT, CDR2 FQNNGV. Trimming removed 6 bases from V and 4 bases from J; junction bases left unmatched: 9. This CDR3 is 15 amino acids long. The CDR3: CASSAGQVWSDTQYF. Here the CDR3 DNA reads TGTGCCAGCAGTGCGGGACAGGTCTGGTCAGATACGCAGTATTTT.

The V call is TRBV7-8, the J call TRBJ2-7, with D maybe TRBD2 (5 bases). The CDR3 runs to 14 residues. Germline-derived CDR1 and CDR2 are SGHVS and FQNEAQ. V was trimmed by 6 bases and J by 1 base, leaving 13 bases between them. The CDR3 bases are TGTGCCAGCAGGATAGGGCGGGTATCCTACGAGCAGTACTTC. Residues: CASRIGRVSYEQYF.

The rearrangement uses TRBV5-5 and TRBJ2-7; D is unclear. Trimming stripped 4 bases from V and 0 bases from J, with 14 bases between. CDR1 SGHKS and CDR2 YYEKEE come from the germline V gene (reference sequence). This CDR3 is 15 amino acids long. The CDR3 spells CASSVYLVSSYEQYF. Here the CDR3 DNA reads TGTGCCAGCAGCGTATACCTTGTTAGCTCCTACGAGCAGTACTTC.

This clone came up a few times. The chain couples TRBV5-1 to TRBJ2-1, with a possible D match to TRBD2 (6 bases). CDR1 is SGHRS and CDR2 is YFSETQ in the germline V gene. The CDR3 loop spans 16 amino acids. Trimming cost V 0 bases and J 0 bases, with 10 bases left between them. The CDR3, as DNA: TGCGCCAGCAGCTTGGTGGCCGGGAGCTCCTACAATGAGCAGTTCTTC. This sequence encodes CASSLVAGSSYNEQFF.

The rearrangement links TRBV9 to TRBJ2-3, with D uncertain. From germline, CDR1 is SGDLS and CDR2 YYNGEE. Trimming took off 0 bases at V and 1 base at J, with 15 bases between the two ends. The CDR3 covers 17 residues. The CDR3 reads CASSVGWNFEGTDTQYF. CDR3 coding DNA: TGTGCCAGCAGCGTAGGGTGGAATTTCGAGGGCACAGATACGCAGTATTTT.

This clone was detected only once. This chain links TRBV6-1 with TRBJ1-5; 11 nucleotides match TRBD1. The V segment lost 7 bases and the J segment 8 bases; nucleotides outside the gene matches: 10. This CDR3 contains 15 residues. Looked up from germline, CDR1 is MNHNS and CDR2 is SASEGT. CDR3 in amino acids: CASTEAGTGGEPQHF. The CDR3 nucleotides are TGTGCCAGCACTGAGGCCGGGACAGGGGGGGAGCCCCAGCATTTT.

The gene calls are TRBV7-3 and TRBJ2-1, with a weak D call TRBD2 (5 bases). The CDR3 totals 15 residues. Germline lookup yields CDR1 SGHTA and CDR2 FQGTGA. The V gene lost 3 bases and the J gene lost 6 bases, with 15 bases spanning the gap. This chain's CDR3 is CASSFLPDSFNEQFF. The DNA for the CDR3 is TGTGCCAGCAGCTTTTTACCGGACTCGTTCAATGAGCAGTTCTTC.